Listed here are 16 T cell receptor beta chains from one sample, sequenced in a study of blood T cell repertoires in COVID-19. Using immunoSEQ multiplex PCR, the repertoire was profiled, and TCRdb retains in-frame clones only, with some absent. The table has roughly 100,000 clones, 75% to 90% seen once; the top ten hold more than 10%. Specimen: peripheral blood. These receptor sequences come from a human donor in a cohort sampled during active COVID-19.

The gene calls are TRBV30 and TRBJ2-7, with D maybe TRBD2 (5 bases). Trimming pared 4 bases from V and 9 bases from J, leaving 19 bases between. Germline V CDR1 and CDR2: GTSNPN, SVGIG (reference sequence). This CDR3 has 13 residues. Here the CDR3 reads CAWTPGGRDGQYF. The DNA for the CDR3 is TGTGCCTGGACCCCAGGTGGCCGGGATGGGCAGTACTTC.

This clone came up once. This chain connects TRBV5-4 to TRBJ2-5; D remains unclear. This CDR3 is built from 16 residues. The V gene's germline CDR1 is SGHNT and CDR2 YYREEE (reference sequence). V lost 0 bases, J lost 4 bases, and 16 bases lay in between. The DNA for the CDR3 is TGTGCCAGCAGCTTGGAGTTATTAGAATCGGGAGAGACCCAGTACTTC. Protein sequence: CASSLELLESGETQYF.

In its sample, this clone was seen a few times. This CDR3 is CAIRLGGGAGADTQYF. In DNA, the CDR3 is TGTGCCATCAGACTCGGCGGGGGGGCCGGTGCAGATACGCAGTATTTT. This chain uses TRBV10-3 with TRBJ2-3; 9 bases match TRBD2. Germline V gene sequence: CDR1 ENHRY, CDR2 SYGVKD. The CDR3 is made up of 16 amino acids. After removal of 6 bases from V and 4 bases from J, the junction contained 11 bases not matched to a gene.

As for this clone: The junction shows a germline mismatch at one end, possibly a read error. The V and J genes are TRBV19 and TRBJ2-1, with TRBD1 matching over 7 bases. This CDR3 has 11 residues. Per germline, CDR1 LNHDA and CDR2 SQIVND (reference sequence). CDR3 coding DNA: TGTGCCAGTAGTTCCCGACAGGGATGGATCTTC. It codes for CASSSRQGWIF.

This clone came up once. CDR3 residues: CASSLDLAGSRYGYTF. The CDR3 DNA is TGTGCCAGCAGCTTAGATCTCGCGGGTTCCCGCTATGGCTACACCTTC. The chain is built from TRBV11-2 and TRBJ1-2, with unresolved D. The V end lost 0 bases, the J end lost 4 bases, and 15 bases lay between the germline ends. Germline V CDR1 and CDR2: SGHAT, FQNNGV. This CDR3 is 16 amino acids long. Combining the CDR3 with reference TRBV11-2 and TRBJ1-2 gives the whole variable domain EAGVAQSPRYKIIEKRQSVAFWCNPISGHATLYWYQQILGQGPKLLIQFQNNGVVDDSQLPKDRFSAERLKGVDSTLKIQPAKLEDSAVYLCASSLDLAGSRYGYTFGSGTRLTVV.

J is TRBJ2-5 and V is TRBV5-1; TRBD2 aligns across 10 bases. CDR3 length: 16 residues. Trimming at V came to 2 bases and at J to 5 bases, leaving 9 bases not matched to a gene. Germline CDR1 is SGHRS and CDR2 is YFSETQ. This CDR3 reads CASSFLAGAGVETQYF. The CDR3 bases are TGCGCCAGCAGCTTCCTAGCGGGGGCTGGGGTTGAGACCCAGTACTTC. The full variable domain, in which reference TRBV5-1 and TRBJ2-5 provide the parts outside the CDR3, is KAGVTQTPRYLIKTRGQQVTLSCSPISGHRSVSWYQQTPGQGLQFLFEYFSETQRNKGNFPGRFSGRQFSNSRSEMNVSTLELGDSALYLCASSFLAGAGVETQYFGPGTRLLVL.

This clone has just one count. Here the CDR3 DNA reads TGTGCCAGCATCCCCCCGTCAGGGGCCCACTATGGCTACACCTTC. As protein: CASIPPSGAHYGYTF. The genes are TRBV6-4 and TRBJ1-2, with D perhaps TRBD1 (6 bases). This CDR3 has 15 amino acids. Germline V CDR1 and CDR2: MRHNA, SNTAGT. V was shortened by 7 bases and J by 3 bases, with 18 bases between the two germline ends.

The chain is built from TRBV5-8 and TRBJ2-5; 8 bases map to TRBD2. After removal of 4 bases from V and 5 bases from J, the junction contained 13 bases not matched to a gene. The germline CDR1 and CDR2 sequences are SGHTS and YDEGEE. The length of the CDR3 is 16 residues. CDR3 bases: TGTGCCAGCAGCCCGCGCCGGGAGGGGAGAGGGGAGACCCAGTACTTC. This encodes CASSPRREGRGETQYF.

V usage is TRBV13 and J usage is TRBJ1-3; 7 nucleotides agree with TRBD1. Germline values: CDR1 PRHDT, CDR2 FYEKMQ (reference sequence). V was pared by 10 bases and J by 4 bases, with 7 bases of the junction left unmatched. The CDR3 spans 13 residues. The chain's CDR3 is CATTRGDGNTIYF. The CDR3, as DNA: TGTGCCACCACCAGGGGGGACGGAAACACCATATATTTT. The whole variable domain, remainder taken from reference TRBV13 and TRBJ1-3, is AAGVIQSPRHLIKEKRETATLKCYPIPRHDTVYWYQQGPGQDPQFLISFYEKMQSDKGSIPDRFSAQQFSDYHSELNMSSLELGDSALYFCATTRGDGNTIYFGEGSWLTVV.

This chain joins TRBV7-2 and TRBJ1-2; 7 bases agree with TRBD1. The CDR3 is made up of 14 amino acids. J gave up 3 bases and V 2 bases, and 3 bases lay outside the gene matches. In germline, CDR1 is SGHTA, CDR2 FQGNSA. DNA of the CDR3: TGTGCCAGCAGCTTACGCAGGGGGGACTATGGCTACACCTTC. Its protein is CASSLRRGDYGYTF.

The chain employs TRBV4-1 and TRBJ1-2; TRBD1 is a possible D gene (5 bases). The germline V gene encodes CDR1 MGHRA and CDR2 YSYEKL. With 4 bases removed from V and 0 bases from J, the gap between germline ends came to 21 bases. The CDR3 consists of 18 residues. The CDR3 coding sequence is TGCGCCAGCAGCCCACCTCCGGTCGAGGGGAGGGCTAACTATGGCTACACCTTC. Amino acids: CASSPPPVEGRANYGYTF.

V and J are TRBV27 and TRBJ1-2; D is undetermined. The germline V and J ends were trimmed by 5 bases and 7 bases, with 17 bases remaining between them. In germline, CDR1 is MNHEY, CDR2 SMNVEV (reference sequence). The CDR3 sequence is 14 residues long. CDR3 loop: CASSPYRGLGGYTF. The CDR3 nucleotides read TGTGCCAGCAGTCCCTACCGAGGCCTGGGTGGCTACACCTTC.

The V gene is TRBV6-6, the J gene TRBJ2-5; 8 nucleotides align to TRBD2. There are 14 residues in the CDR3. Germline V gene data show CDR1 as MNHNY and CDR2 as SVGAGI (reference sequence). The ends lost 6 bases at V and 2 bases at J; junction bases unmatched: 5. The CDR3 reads CASSPGGGQETQYF. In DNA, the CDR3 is TGTGCCAGCAGCCCCGGGGGGGGGCAAGAGACCCAGTACTTC.

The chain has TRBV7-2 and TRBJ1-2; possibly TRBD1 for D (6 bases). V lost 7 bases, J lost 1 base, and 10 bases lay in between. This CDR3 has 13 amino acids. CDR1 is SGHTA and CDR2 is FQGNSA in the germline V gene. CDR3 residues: CASNEGGNYGYTF. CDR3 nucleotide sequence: TGTGCCAGCAACGAAGGGGGTAACTATGGCTACACCTTC.

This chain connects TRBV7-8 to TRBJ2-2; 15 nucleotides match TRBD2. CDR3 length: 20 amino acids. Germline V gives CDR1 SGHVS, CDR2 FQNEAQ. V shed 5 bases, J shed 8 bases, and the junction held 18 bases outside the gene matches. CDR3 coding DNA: TGTGCCAGCAGCCTCCGACTTCCCGGGACTAGCGGGGGGCCGAGAGGGGAGCTGTTTTTT. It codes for CASSLRLPGTSGGPRGELFF.

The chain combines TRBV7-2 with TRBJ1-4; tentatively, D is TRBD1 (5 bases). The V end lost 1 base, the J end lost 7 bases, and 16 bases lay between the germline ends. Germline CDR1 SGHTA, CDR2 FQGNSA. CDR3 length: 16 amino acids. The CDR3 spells CASSLGGTRRGEKLFF. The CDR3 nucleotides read TGTGCCAGCAGCTTAGGGGGGACTCGAAGGGGTGAAAAACTGTTTTTT.